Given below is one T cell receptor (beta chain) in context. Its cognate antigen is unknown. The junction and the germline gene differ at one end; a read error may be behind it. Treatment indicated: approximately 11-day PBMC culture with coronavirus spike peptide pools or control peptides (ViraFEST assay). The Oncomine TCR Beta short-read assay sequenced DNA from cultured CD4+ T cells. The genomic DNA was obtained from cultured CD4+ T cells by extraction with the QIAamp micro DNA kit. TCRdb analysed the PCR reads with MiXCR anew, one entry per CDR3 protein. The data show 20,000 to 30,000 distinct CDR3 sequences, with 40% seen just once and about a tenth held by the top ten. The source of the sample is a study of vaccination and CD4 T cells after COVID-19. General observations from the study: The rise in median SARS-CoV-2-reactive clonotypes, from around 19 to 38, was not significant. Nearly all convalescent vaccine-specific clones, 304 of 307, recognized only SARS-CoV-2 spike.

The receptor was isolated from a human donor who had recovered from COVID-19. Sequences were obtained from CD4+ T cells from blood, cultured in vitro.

As DNA, the CDR3 is TGTGCCGGCAGTGAGAGCCGGCCCGGGACAAGGGGCAATCAGCCCCAGCATTTT. Its protein product is CAGSESRPGTRGNQPQHF. This chain uses TRBV6-1 with TRBJ1-5, with a tentative D call TRBD1 (6 bases). CDR1 MNHNS and CDR2 SASEGT come from the germline V gene. This CDR3 has 18 residues.